The present entry profiles one T cell receptor beta chain with its context. Its cognate antigen is unknown. This sample is part of a study of T cell responses to AZD1222 COVID-19 vaccine. Study outcomes and limitations: CD4 TCRs linked to vaccination spanned spike, dominating at 160-218 and 743-854. Reports indicate that nearly half of spike-specific TCRs are directed at unmutated variant regions.

The repertoire was sequenced with immunoSEQ multiplex PCR; TCRdb's copy has only in-frame clones and lacks some. The sample records roughly 30,000 clones, 78% being singletons. This CDR3 contains 14 residues. Germline CDR1 and CDR2: SGHNT and YYREEE (reference sequence). The V end lost 1 base, the J end lost 4 bases, and 11 bases lay between the germline ends. The rearrangement joins TRBV5-4 to TRBJ1-1; a possible D gene is TRBD1 (5 bases). The TCR originated in an adult who received the AZD1222 COVID-19 vaccine. This specimen was peripheral blood, taken 28 days after the second AZD1222 dose. DNA of the CDR3: TGTGCCAGCAGCTTGAAGGTTGGGGCCACTGAAGCTTTCTTT. Amino acid sequence: CASSLKVGATEAFF.